The clone carrying this T cell receptor beta chain was detected a few times. The data belong to a study of T cells in Graves' hyperthyroidism and ophthalmopathy. The CDR3 is 15 residues long. Germline CDR1 LNHDA, CDR2 SQIVND (reference sequence). The V segment lost 5 bases and the J segment 1 base; nucleotides outside the gene matches: 7. Amplification yielded TCR beta CDR3 regions, with RNA transcripts as the source. The TCR CDR3 first-round RT-PCR relied on the HTBI primer set. TCRdb re-called the multiplex PCR reads with MiXCR, one entry per CDR3 protein. The sample includes 400,000 or so distinct CDR3 sequences, more than 14% of them seen just once.

The clonotype originates from a woman in her twenties or thirties with Graves' ophthalmopathy. The chain joins TRBV19 to TRBJ1-2; 7 nucleotides line up with TRBD1. The sequenced material came from blood. CDR3 DNA sequence: TGTGCCAGTAGTCCCCTCGGGACAGTTAACTATGGCTACACCTTC. Its protein is CASSPLGTVNYGYTF.